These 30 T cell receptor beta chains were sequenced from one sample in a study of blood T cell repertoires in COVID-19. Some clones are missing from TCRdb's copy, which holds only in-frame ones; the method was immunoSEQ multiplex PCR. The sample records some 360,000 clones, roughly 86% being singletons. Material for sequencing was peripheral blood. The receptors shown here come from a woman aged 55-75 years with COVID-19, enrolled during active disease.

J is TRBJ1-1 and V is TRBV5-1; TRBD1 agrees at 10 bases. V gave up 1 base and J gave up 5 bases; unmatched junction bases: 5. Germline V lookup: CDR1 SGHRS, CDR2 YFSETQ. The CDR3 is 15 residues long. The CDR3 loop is CASSLFDRGLTEAFF. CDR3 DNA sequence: TGCGCCAGCAGCTTGTTTGACAGGGGGCTGACTGAAGCTTTCTTT.

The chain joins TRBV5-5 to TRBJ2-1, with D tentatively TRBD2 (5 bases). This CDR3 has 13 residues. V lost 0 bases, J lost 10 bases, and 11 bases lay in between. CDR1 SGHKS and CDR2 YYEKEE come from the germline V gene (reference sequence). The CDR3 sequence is CASSLVRVREQFF. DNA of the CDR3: TGTGCCAGCAGCTTGGTGAGGGTCAGGGAGCAGTTCTTC.

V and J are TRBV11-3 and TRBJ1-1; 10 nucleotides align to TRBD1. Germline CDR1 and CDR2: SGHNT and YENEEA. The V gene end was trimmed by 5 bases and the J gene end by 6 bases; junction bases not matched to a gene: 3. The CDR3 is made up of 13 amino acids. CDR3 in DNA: TGTGCCAGCAGCACCGGACAGGGGGCTGAAGCTTTCTTT. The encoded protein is CASSTGQGAEAFF.

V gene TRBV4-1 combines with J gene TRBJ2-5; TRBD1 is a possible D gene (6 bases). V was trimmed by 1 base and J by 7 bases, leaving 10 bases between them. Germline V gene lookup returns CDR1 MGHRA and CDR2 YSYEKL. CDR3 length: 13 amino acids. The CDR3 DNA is TGCGCCAGCAGCCAAGGGCCAGGGGCGACCCAGTACTTC. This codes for CASSQGPGATQYF.

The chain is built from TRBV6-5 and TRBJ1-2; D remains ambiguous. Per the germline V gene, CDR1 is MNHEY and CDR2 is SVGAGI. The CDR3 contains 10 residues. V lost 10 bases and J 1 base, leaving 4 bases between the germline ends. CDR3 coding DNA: TGTGCCACCTTTAACTATGGCTACACCTTC. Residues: CATFNYGYTF.

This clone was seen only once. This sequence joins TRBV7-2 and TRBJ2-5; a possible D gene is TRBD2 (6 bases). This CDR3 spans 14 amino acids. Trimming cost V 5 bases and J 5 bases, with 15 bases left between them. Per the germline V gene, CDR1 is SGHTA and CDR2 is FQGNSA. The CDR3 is CASSHLRGFETQYF. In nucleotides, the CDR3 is TGTGCCAGCAGCCACTTGCGGGGTTTTGAGACCCAGTACTTC.

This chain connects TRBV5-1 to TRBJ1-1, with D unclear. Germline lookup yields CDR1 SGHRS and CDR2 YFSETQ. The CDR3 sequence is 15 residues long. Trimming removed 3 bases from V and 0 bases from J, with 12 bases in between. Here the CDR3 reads CASSWETDLNTEAFF. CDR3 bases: TGCGCCAGCAGCTGGGAGACGGATTTGAACACTGAAGCTTTCTTT. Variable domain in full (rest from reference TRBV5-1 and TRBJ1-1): KAGVTQTPRYLIKTRGQQVTLSCSPISGHRSVSWYQQTPGQGLQFLFEYFSETQRNKGNFPGRFSGRQFSNSRSEMNVSTLELGDSALYLCASSWETDLNTEAFFGQGTRLTVV.

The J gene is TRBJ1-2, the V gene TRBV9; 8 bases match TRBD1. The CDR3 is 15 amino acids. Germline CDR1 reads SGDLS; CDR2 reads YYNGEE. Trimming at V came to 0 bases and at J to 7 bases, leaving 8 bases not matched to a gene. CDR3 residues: CASSVEGQGAFGYTF. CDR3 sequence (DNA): TGTGCCAGCAGCGTAGAGGGGCAGGGGGCATTTGGCTACACCTTC.

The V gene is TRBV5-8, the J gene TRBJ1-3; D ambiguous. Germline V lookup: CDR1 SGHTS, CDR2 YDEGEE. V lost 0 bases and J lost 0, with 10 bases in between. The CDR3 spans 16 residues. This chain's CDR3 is CASSLVLVSSGNTIYF. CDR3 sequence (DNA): TGTGCCAGCAGCTTGGTCCTGGTTAGCTCTGGAAACACCATATATTTT.

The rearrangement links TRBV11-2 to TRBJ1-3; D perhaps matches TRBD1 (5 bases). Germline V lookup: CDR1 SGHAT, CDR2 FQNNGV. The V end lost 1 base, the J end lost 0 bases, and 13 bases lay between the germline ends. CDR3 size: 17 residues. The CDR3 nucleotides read TGTGCCAGCAGCTTAGTAAGGGGCTTCAGCTCTGGAAACACCATATATTTT. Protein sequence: CASSLVRGFSSGNTIYF. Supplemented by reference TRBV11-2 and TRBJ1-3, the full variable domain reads EAGVAQSPRYKIIEKRQSVAFWCNPISGHATLYWYQQILGQGPKLLIQFQNNGVVDDSQLPKDRFSAERLKGVDSTLKIQPAKLEDSAVYLCASSLVRGFSSGNTIYFGEGSWLTVV.

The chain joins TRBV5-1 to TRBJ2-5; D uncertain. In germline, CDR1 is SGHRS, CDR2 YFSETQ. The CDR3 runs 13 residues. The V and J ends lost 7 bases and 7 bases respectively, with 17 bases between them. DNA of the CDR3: TGCGCCAGCGCTTTGACACTGGATGGGACCCAGTACTTC. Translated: CASALTLDGTQYF.

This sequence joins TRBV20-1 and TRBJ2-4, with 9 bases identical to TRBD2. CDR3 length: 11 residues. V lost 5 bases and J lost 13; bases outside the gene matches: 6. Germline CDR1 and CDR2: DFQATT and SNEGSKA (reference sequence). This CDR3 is CSASGGGGQYF. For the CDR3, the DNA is TGCAGTGCTTCGGGCGGGGGGGGCCAGTACTTC.

In nucleotides, the CDR3 is TGCGCCAGCAGCTTAACAGGGGAAATGGCACCCCTCCACTTT. Translated: CASSLTGEMAPLHF. The rearrangement uses TRBV5-1 and TRBJ1-6; 7 bases are a match to TRBD1. Germline assignment: CDR1 SGHRS and CDR2 YFSETQ. This CDR3 has 14 amino acids. Trimming removed 2 bases from V and 11 bases from J; junction bases left unmatched: 7.

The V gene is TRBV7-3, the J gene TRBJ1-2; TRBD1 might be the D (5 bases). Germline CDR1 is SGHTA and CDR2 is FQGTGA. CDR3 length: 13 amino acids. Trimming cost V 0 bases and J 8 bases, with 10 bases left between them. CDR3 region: CASSLTGARGYTF. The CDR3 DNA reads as TGTGCCAGCAGCTTAACTGGGGCGCGGGGCTACACCTTC.

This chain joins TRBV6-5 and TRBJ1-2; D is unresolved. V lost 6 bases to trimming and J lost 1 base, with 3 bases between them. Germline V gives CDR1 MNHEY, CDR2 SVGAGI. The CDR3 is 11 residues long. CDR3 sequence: CASRYNYGYTF. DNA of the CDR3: TGTGCCAGCAGATATAACTATGGCTACACCTTC.

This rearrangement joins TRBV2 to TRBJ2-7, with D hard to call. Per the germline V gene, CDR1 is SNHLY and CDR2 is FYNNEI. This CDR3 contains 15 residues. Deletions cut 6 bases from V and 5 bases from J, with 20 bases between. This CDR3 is CASSPIEQSLHEQYF. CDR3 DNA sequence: TGTGCCAGCAGCCCGATCGAACAGTCTCTCCACGAGCAGTACTTC. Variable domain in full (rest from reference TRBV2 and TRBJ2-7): EPEVTQTPSHQVTQMGQEVILRCVPISNHLYFYWYRQILGQKVEFLVSFYNNEISEKSEIFDDQFSVERPDGSNFTLKIRSTKLEDSAMYFCASSPIEQSLHEQYFGPGTRLTVT.

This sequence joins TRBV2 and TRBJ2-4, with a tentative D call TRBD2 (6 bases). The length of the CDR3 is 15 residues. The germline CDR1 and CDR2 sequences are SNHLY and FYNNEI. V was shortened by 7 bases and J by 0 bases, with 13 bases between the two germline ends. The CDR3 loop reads CASTEEGLAKNIQYF. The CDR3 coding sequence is TGTGCCAGCACCGAGGAGGGGTTAGCCAAAAACATTCAGTACTTC.

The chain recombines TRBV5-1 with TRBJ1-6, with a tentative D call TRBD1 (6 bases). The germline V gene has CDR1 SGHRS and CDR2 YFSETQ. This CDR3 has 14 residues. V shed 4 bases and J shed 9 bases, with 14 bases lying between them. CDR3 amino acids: CASSREQGGSPLHF. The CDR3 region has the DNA TGCGCCAGCAGCCGAGAACAGGGTGGTTCACCCCTCCACTTT.

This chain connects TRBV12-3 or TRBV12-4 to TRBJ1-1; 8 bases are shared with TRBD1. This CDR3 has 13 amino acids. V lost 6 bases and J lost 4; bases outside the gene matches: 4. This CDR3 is CASSKGQATEAFF. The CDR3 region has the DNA TGTGCCAGCAGCAAGGGACAGGCCACTGAAGCTTTCTTT.

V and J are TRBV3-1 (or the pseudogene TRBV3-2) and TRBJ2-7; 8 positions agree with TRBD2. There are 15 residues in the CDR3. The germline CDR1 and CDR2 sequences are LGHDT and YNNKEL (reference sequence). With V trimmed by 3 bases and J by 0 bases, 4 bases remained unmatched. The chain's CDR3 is CASSHGGGSSYEQYF. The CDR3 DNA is TGTGCCAGCAGCCATGGCGGGGGGAGCTCCTACGAGCAGTACTTC.

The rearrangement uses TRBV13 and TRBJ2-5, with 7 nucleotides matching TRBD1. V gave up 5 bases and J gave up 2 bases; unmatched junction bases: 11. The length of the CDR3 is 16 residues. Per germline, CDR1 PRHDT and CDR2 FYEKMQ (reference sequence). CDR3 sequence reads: CASSPPARGRQETQYF. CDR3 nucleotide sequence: TGTGCCAGCAGCCCCCCGGCGAGGGGGCGACAAGAGACCCAGTACTTC.

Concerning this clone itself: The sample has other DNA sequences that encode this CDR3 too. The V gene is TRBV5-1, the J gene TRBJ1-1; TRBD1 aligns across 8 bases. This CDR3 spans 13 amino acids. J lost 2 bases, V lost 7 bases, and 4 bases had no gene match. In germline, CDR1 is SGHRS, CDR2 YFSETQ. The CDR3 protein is CASGQGGNTEAFF. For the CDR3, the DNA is TGCGCCAGCGGACAGGGAGGCAACACTGAAGCTTTCTTT.

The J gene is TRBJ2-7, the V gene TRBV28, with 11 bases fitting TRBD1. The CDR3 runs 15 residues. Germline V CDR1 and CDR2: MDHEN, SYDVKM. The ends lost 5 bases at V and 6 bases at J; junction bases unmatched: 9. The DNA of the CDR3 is TGTGCCAGCAGTCCACAGGACAGGGGGCAGGGCGAGCAGTACTTC. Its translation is CASSPQDRGQGEQYF.

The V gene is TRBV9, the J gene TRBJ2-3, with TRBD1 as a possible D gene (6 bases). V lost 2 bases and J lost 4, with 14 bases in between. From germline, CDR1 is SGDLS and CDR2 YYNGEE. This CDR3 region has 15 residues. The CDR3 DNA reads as TGTGCCAGCAGCGTTGTGGGGGCACCCTCAGATACGCAGTATTTT. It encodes CASSVVGAPSDTQYF.

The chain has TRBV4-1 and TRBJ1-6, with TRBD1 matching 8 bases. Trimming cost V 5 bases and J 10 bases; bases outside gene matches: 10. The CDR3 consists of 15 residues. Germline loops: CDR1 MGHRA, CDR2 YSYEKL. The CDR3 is CASSVQGALRSPLHF. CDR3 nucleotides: TGCGCCAGCAGCGTCCAGGGGGCGCTTAGGTCACCCCTCCACTTT.

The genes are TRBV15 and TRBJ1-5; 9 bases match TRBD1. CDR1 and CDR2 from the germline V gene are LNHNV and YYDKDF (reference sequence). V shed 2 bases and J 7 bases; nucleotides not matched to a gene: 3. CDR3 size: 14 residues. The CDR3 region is CATSRTGGRQPQHF. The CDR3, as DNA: TGTGCCACCAGCAGAACAGGGGGCAGGCAGCCCCAGCATTTT.

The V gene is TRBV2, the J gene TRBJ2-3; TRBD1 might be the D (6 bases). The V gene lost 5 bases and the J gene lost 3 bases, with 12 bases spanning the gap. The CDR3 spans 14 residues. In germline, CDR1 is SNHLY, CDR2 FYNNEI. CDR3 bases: TGTGCCAGCAGTCGTGACAGGTTGACAGATACGCAGTATTTT. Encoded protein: CASSRDRLTDTQYF.

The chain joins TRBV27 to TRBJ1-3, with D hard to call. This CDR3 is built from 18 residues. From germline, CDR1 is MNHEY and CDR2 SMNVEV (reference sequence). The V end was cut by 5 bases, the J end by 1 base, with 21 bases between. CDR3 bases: TGTGCCAGCAGTCCCCATAACACCAAATACGATTCTGGAAACACCATATATTTT. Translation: CASSPHNTKYDSGNTIYF.

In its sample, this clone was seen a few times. CDR3 loop: CASSKGLAVGGELFF. The CDR3 DNA follows: TGCGCCAGCAGCAAGGGACTAGCGGTAGGCGGGGAGCTGTTTTTT. This chain connects TRBV5-1 to TRBJ2-2; 11 bases are a match to TRBD2. This CDR3 has 15 residues. Germline V CDR1 and CDR2: SGHRS, YFSETQ. The J segment lost 7 bases and the V segment lost 4 bases, leaving 6 bases of the junction unmatched.

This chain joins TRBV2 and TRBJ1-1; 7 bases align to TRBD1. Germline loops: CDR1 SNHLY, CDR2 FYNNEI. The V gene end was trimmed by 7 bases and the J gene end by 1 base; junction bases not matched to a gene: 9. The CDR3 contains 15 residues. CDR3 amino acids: CASKRQGSENTEAFF. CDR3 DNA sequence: TGTGCCAGCAAAAGACAGGGATCCGAGAACACTGAAGCTTTCTTT.